This T cell receptor (beta chain) was identified during a study of blood T cell repertoires in COVID-19 (dated by TCRdb to between 2020 and 2021). The study in broad terms: Collaborator samples came from the United States, Italy and Spain and covered acute and convalescent phases of COVID-19. The material from the prospective study consisted of cDNA or gDNA derived from T cells, B-cell-depleted T cells, or PBMCs. Subjects who had been exposed to COVID-19, were actively infected with it, or had recovered from it provided the deeply sampled blood TCRbeta repertoires that made up the dataset. The repertoires were released in a freely available public database intended as a resource for research on the immune response to SARS-CoV-2. Samples were obtained from the ongoing ImmuneRACE study (first 160 participants) and from about 1,300 subjects provided by 6 global collaborators. The sample metadata nearly always contained a de-identified subject ID, COVID-19 status, age in years and sex. Where available, HLA class I and class II types were obtained from metadata supplied by the sample provider rather than from assay-based typing. Summary of the overall study and its limitations: How much clinical and demographic metadata was included differed by source and by participant, and the metadata was provided uncurated.

The CDR3 runs 12 amino acids, cysteine and phenylalanine included. The entry retains the CDR3 DNA only, 36 bases that are in frame from base 1. The CDR1 and CDR2 encoded by the germline V gene are MDHEN and SYDVKM. V loses 6 bases at its end and J loses 8 bases; junction bases beyond the gene matches: 6. Collaborating institutions collected whole blood in K2EDTA tubes following their own protocols. For TCRbeta analysis, collaborators shipped samples in one of three forms: frozen whole blood, isolated PBMCs, or DNA extracted from either of those sample types. TCRbeta CDR3 regions were amplified from genomic DNA by means of the immunoSEQ Assay, a bias-controlled multiplex PCR. In the authors' own workflow: Within the assay, amplification of reference gene primers was used to estimate how many nucleated cells each sample contained. To quantify the absolute abundance of each unique TCRbeta CDR3 rearrangement, sequence reads were collapsed and filtered. For each sample, productive Simpson clonality was calculated by taking the square root of Simpson's diversity index across productive rearrangements. TCRdb stores this immuneACCESS table with in-frame sequences only. Part of the clones is absent; in the studies checked, under half of the shortfall reflects unresolved V genes, and no reason is known for the rest. The D gene and trimming were derived from the DNA, and the V and J assignments and clone size from that table. The sample profile shows about 220,000 clones; more than 85% of them were found once. The ten largest make up under 2% of the sample.

The sample holds a few counts of this clone. No antigen is known for it. One base away there is no much larger clone; base qualities are not given. This chain is built from TRBV28 and TRBJ1-1; 7 central bases correspond to TRBD1. Sequencing input: peripheral blood. This receptor was taken from a man aged 35-49 years with active or convalescent COVID-19. The DNA is as follows: TGTGCCAGCAGACGACAGGGCTGGGAAGCTTTCTTT. Translated, it gives CASRRQGWEAFF.